This TCR beta chain was identified in a study of blood T cell repertoires in COVID-19. CDR1 KGHDR and CDR2 SFDVKD come from the germline V gene. V dropped 4 bases and J dropped 5; count of bases not matched to a gene: 22. The CDR3 runs to 21 residues. Assay: immunoSEQ multiplex PCR; the TCRdb copy retains only in-frame clones and omits some. The data contain more than 100,000 clones, about two thirds of them singletons. The receptor's source is a human donor with acute or convalescent COVID-19. The donor label of this sample is uncertain. The V and J genes are TRBV24-1 and TRBJ2-3, with 11 bases that match TRBD2. Sequencing input: peripheral blood. The chain's CDR3 is CATSDLPGPDSGGASVDTQYF. CDR3 nucleotides: TGTGCCACCAGTGACCTCCCTGGGCCGGATAGCGGGGGGGCCTCGGTAGATACGCAGTATTTT.